This T cell receptor (beta chain) was recorded in a study of blood T cell repertoires in COVID-19. The wider study: Both acute and convalescent COVID-19 samples were obtained from the United States, Italy and Spain. From T cells, B-cell-depleted T cells, or PBMCs came the material, which was cDNA or gDNA.

This table comes from immunoSEQ multiplex PCR, and its TCRdb copy is limited to in-frame clones, with some not included. This table has 120,000 to 150,000 clones, about 87% appearing once. Per the germline V gene, CDR1 is KGHDR and CDR2 is SFDVKD. Deletions cut 2 bases from V and 3 bases from J, with 10 bases between. The length of the CDR3 is 15 residues. The gene calls are TRBV24-1 and TRBJ2-1, with TRBD1 as a possible D gene (6 bases). Sequenced sample: peripheral blood. This clonotype was sampled from a woman aged 45 to 65 with acute or convalescent COVID-19. The CDR3 loop is CATSDWQGIYNEQFF. In DNA, the CDR3 is TGTGCCACCAGTGATTGGCAGGGGATCTACAATGAGCAGTTCTTC.